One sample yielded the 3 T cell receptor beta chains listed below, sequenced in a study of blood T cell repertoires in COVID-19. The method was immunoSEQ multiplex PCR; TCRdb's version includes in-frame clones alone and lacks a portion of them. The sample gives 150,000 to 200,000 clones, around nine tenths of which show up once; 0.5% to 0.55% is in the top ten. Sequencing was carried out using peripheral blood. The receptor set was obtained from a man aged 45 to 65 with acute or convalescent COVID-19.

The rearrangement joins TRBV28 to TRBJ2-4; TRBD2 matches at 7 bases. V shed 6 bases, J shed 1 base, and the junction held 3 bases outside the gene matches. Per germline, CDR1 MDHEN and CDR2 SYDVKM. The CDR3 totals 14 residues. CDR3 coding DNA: TGTGCCAGCAGACCCGGGGGGGCCAAAAACATTCAGTACTTC. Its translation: CASRPGGAKNIQYF.

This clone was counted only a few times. This CDR3 reads CASSYLNTEAFF. CDR3 DNA sequence: TGTGCCAGCAGTTACTTGAACACTGAAGCTTTCTTT. This chain links TRBV3-1 (or the pseudogene TRBV3-2) with TRBJ1-1; D remains unclear. This CDR3 region has 12 residues. In germline, CDR1 is LGHDT, CDR2 YNNKEL (reference sequence). The V and J ends lost 6 bases and 0 bases respectively, with 5 bases between them.

For the CDR3, the DNA is TGTGCCAGCAGTCCTTGGACTAGCGGGGGTAGCACAGATACGCAGTATTTT. It encodes CASSPWTSGGSTDTQYF. The J gene is TRBJ2-3, the V gene TRBV28, with 13 bases identical to TRBD2. CDR1 is MDHEN and CDR2 is SYDVKM in the germline V gene. This CDR3 region has 17 residues. V lost 5 bases and J lost 0; bases outside the gene matches: 5.